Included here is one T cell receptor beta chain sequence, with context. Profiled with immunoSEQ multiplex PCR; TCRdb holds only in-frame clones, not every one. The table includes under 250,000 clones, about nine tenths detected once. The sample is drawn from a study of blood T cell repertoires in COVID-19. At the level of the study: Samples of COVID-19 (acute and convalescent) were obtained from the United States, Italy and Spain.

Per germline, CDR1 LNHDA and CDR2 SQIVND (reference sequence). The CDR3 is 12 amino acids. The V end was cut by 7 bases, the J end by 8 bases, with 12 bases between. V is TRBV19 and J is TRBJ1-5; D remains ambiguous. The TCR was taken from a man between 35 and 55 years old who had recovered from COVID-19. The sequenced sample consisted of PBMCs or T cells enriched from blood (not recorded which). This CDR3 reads CASIPPGKPQHF. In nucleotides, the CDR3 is TGTGCCAGTATCCCCCCGGGAAAGCCCCAGCATTTT.